The next 22 T cell receptor beta chains were all read from a single sample in a study of beta chain features in type 1 diabetes. The study reverse transcribed the entire isolated RNA, so it sequenced expressed TCRB transcripts. Produced via immunoSEQ multiplex PCR; TCRdb's table is partial and in-frame only. The data hold roughly 140,000 clones, with over 8.5% observed a single time. The sample consisted of central memory CD4+ T cells from blood. These receptor sequences come from a man aged 18 to 30 in good health.

This clone was seen more than once but under ten times. The V gene is TRBV29-1, the J gene TRBJ2-1; 11 bases line up with TRBD1. V shed 6 bases and J 0 bases; nucleotides not matched to a gene: 4. The CDR3 runs 15 residues. Per germline, CDR1 SQVTM and CDR2 ANQGSEA. CDR3 bases: TGCAGCGTAGGGGACAGGGGGATCTCCTACAATGAGCAGTTCTTC. Protein product: CSVGDRGISYNEQFF.

This clone was found a few times. The chain has TRBV10-3 and TRBJ1-2, with 7 nucleotides matching TRBD1. The CDR3 contains 14 residues. Per germline, CDR1 ENHRY and CDR2 SYGVKD. Trimming removed 5 bases from V and 5 bases from J; junction bases left unmatched: 8. CDR3 DNA sequence: TGTGCCATCAGTCCGGGACAGCCACTTTATGGCTACACCTTC. Its protein is CAISPGQPLYGYTF.

This clone came up a few times. This chain connects TRBV7-3 to TRBJ2-4; 8 positions agree with TRBD2. V shed 3 bases, J shed 9 bases, and the junction held 4 bases outside the gene matches. The length of the CDR3 is 13 residues. The germline gives CDR1 SGHTA, CDR2 FQGTGA. The CDR3 spells CASSFRLAGIQYF. CDR3 DNA: TGTGCCAGCAGCTTTAGGCTAGCGGGCATTCAGTACTTC.

The chain carries TRBV30 and TRBJ2-3; 9 bases agree with TRBD1. This CDR3 is built from 16 residues. V lost 3 bases and J lost 2; bases outside the gene matches: 9. Germline CDR1 GTSNPN, CDR2 SVGIG (reference sequence). The CDR3 sequence is CAWRVPGTGNTDTQYF. The DNA of the CDR3 is TGTGCCTGGAGGGTCCCCGGGACAGGGAACACAGATACGCAGTATTTT.

The chain combines TRBV28 with TRBJ2-1, with D possibly matching TRBD1 (6 bases). This CDR3 has 15 residues. V lost 2 bases and J lost 3, with 11 bases in between. Per the germline V gene, CDR1 is MDHEN and CDR2 is SYDVKM. The CDR3 spells CASSLQGRNYNEQFF. In nucleotides, the CDR3 is TGTGCCAGCAGTTTACAGGGGCGAAACTACAATGAGCAGTTCTTC. The whole variable domain, filled in from reference TRBV28 and TRBJ2-1, reads DVKVTQSSRYLVKRTGEKVFLECVQDMDHENMFWYRQDPGLGLRLIYFSYDVKMKEKGDIPEGYSVSREKKERFSLILESASTNQTSMYLCASSLQGRNYNEQFFGPGTRLTVL.

V usage is TRBV7-3 and J usage is TRBJ2-3, with D tentatively TRBD1 (5 bases). Deletions cut 1 base from V and 2 bases from J, with 7 bases between. The CDR3 extends over 14 amino acids. Looked up from germline, CDR1 is SGHTA and CDR2 is FQGTGA. The CDR3 protein is CASSLIGATDTQYF. CDR3 DNA: TGTGCCAGCAGCTTAATTGGGGCCACAGATACGCAGTATTTT.

Only a few counts were recorded for this clone. This chain joins TRBV6-5 and TRBJ2-5; TRBD2 aligns across 10 bases. The CDR3 contains 16 residues. The V segment lost 3 bases and the J segment 3 bases; nucleotides outside the gene matches: 7. The germline V gene has CDR1 MNHEY and CDR2 SVGAGI. The CDR3 loop is CASSYSLAGDKETQYF. The CDR3 DNA reads TGTGCCAGCAGTTATAGCCTAGCGGGGGATAAAGAGACCCAGTACTTC.

The sample holds a few counts of this clone. This chain links TRBV28 with TRBJ2-7, with D possibly being TRBD2 (6 bases). The CDR3 spans 14 residues. The V gene's germline CDR1 is MDHEN and CDR2 SYDVKM. The V gene lost 1 base and the J gene lost 0 bases, with 7 bases spanning the gap. The CDR3 region is CASSLSGDSYEQYF. The CDR3 bases are TGTGCCAGCAGTTTATCGGGGGACTCCTACGAGCAGTACTTC.

There are many counts of this clone. The V call is TRBV5-1, the J call TRBJ2-1; TRBD1 matches at 7 bases. Germline loops: CDR1 SGHRS, CDR2 YFSETQ. CDR3 length: 14 amino acids. With 2 bases clipped from V and 7 bases from J, the junction kept 6 bases outside the gene matches. The chain's CDR3 is CASSFLQGENEQFF. The CDR3 region has the DNA TGCGCCAGCAGCTTTTTGCAGGGGGAGAATGAGCAGTTCTTC.

The J gene is TRBJ2-5, the V gene TRBV2; 7 bases fit TRBD1. J gave up 5 bases and V 7 bases, and 10 bases lay outside the gene matches. The CDR3 is made up of 14 amino acids. Germline V gene lookup returns CDR1 SNHLY and CDR2 FYNNEI. The chain's CDR3 is CASTDRAWGETQYF. The CDR3 DNA follows: TGTGCCAGCACTGACAGGGCTTGGGGGGAGACCCAGTACTTC.

The chain combines TRBV29-1 with TRBJ1-4; possibly TRBD1 for D (5 bases). The V end was cut by 5 bases, the J end by 6 bases, with 16 bases between. The germline CDR1 and CDR2 sequences are SQVTM and ANQGSEA. This CDR3 comprises 14 residues. The CDR3 DNA is TGCAGCGTTCCCGCCTCCGGGACGCATGAAAAACTGTTTTTT. This sequence encodes CSVPASGTHEKLFF. Together with reference TRBV29-1 and TRBJ1-4, the CDR3 gives the full variable domain: SAVISQKPSRDICQRGTSLTIQCQVDSQVTMMFWYRQQPGQSLTLIATANQGSEATYESGFVIDKFPISRPNLTFSTLTVSNMSPEDSSIYLCSVPASGTHEKLFFGSGTQLSVL.

The chain uses TRBV28 and TRBJ2-7, with D possibly matching TRBD1 (5 bases). CDR3 length: 15 amino acids. V lost 5 bases to trimming and J lost 2 bases, with 16 bases between them. Germline assignment: CDR1 MDHEN and CDR2 SYDVKM. CDR3 DNA sequence: TGTGCCAGCAGTCGCTTAACGACAGAAGCCTACGAGCAGTACTTC. It encodes CASSRLTTEAYEQYF. The variable domain in full, with the rest retrieved from reference TRBV28 and TRBJ2-7, is DVKVTQSSRYLVKRTGEKVFLECVQDMDHENMFWYRQDPGLGLRLIYFSYDVKMKEKGDIPEGYSVSREKKERFSLILESASTNQTSMYLCASSRLTTEAYEQYFGPGTRLTVT.

The rearrangement links TRBV23-1 to TRBJ2-4; D is unresolved. TRBV23-1 is filed as an ORF, its function uncertain. CDR3 length: 17 residues. The V and J ends lost 0 bases and 0 bases respectively, with 12 bases between them. As DNA, the CDR3 is TGCGCCAGCAGTCAATCCCCTTACGGCATAGCCAAAAACATTCAGTACTTC. Its translation is CASSQSPYGIAKNIQYF.

This clone came up many times. V usage is TRBV2 and J usage is TRBJ1-6; TRBD1 aligns across 11 bases. Germline lookup yields CDR1 SNHLY and CDR2 FYNNEI. The CDR3 contains 15 residues. J gave up 8 bases and V 4 bases, and 4 bases lay outside the gene matches. CDR3 DNA: TGTGCCAGCAGTGTCGGGACAGGGGGGTATTCACCCCTCCACTTT. It specifies CASSVGTGGYSPLHF.

About this clone itself: A far larger clone is off by one base, so a read error is likely. The V call is TRBV11-2, the J call TRBJ2-5, with no clear D. Deletions cut 2 bases from V and 1 base from J, with 11 bases between. The CDR3 is 15 amino acids. Germline CDR1 reads SGHAT; CDR2 reads FQNNGV. The CDR3 here is CASSLTSDRQETQYF. CDR3 DNA: TGTGCCAGCAGCTTAACCAGCGACCGCCAAGAGACCCAGTACTTC.

This clone was seen a few times. The V call is TRBV7-9, the J call TRBJ2-1; D ambiguous. V was clipped by 4 bases and J by 8 bases, with 18 bases between them. Looked up from germline, CDR1 is SEHNR and CDR2 is FQNEAQ (reference sequence). The CDR3 loop spans 15 amino acids. CDR3 residues: CASSWARPARDEQFF. As DNA, the CDR3 is TGTGCCAGCAGCTGGGCCCGGCCTGCGCGAGATGAGCAGTTCTTC.

This clone was detected a few times. The CDR3 DNA reads as TGTGCCATCAGTGGCGAGCAGGGCACAGATACGCAGTATTTT. Protein sequence: CAISGEQGTDTQYF. The genes are TRBV10-3 and TRBJ2-3; D gene uncertain. V lost 4 bases and J 1 base, leaving 9 bases between the germline ends. The CDR3 extends over 14 amino acids. Germline V gene lookup returns CDR1 ENHRY and CDR2 SYGVKD.

This clone came up a few times. The chain employs TRBV20-1 and TRBJ2-5; no firm D call. The CDR3 runs to 9 residues. Germline V gene data show CDR1 as DFQATT and CDR2 as SNEGSKA (reference sequence). The CDR3 spells CTPPETQYF. The CDR3 coding sequence is TGCACCCCCCCAGAGACCCAGTACTTC.

This chain links TRBV9 with TRBJ2-7; perhaps TRBD2 as D (6 bases). The CDR3 runs to 13 residues. Germline lookup yields CDR1 SGDLS and CDR2 YYNGEE. Trimming stripped 0 bases from V and 11 bases from J, with 15 bases between. Here the CDR3 DNA reads TGTGCCAGCAGCGTAGCTATCGGGGAGGTCAAGTACTTC. Translated: CASSVAIGEVKYF.

The chain couples TRBV2 to TRBJ2-3, with a weak D call TRBD1 (6 bases). Germline CDR1 reads SNHLY; CDR2 reads FYNNEI. V was shortened by 6 bases and J by 1 base, with 20 bases between the two germline ends. This CDR3 is built from 17 residues. This CDR3 is CASRYREFGLGTDTQYF. CDR3 in DNA: TGTGCCAGCAGGTACAGGGAGTTCGGGCTCGGCACAGATACGCAGTATTTT.

This clone was recorded a few times. The rearrangement links TRBV29-1 to TRBJ2-3, with a weak D call TRBD2 (6 bases). The V gene's germline CDR1 is SQVTM and CDR2 ANQGSEA. V dropped 1 base and J dropped 5 bases, with 10 bases sitting between them. There are 13 residues in the CDR3. Here the CDR3 DNA reads TGCAGCGTTGAAGTCGGAGCGGGAGATACGCAGTATTTT. Its translation: CSVEVGAGDTQYF.

This chain connects TRBV7-2 to TRBJ2-5, with 7 bases aligning to TRBD1. This CDR3 region has 16 residues. Germline V gene data show CDR1 as SGHTA and CDR2 as FQGNSA. Germline trimming cut 0 bases from V and 7 bases from J; bases unmatched to any gene: 11. The CDR3 is CASSLADRTSIGTQYF. CDR3 coding DNA: TGTGCCAGCAGCTTAGCGGACAGGACCTCCATTGGGACCCAGTACTTC.